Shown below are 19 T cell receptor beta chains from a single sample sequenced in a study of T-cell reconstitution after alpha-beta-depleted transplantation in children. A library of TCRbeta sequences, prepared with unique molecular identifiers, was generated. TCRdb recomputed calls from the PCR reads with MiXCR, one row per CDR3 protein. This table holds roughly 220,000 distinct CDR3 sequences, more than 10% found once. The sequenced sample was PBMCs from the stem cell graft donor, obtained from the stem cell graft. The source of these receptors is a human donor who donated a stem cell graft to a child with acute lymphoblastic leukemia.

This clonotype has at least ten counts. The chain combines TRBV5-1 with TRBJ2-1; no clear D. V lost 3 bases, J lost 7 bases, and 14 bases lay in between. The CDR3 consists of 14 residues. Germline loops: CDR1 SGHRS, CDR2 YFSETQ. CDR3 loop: CASSSGVLGNEQFF. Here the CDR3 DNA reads TGCGCCAGCAGCTCTGGCGTCCTTGGGAATGAGCAGTTCTTC.

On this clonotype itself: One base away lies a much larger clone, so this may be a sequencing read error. The CDR3 region is CASRDTGPLGCSYNEQFF. DNA of the CDR3: TGCGCCAGCAGAGATACGGGACCCCTAGGATGCTCCTACAATGAGCAGTTCTTC. The V gene is TRBV5-1, the J gene TRBJ2-1, with D possibly being TRBD1 or TRBD2 (5 bases each). This CDR3 spans 18 amino acids. The V gene's germline CDR1 is SGHRS and CDR2 YFSETQ. V was pared by 5 bases and J by 0 bases, with 21 bases between.

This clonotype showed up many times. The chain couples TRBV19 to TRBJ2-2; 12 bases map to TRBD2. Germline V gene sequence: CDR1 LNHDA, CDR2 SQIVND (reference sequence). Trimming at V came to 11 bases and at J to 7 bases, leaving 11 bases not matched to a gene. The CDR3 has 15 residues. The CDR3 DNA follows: TGTGCCTCGGCGCTAGCGGGGGGGCCGAGCGGGGAGCTGTTTTTT. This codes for CASALAGGPSGELFF.

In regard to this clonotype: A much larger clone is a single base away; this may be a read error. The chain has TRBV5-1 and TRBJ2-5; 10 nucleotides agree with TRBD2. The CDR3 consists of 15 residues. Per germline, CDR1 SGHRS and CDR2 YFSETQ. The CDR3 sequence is CAGSPAGGPVRTQYF. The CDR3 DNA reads TGCGCCGGCAGCCCAGCGGGAGGGCCAGTGAGGACCCAGTACTTC.

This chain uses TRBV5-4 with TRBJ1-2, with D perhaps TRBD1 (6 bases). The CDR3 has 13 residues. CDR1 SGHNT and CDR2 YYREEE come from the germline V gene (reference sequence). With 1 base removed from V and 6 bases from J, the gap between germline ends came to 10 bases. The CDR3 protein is CASSLNRANGYTF. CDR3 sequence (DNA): TGTGCCAGCAGCTTGAACAGGGCCAATGGCTACACCTTC.

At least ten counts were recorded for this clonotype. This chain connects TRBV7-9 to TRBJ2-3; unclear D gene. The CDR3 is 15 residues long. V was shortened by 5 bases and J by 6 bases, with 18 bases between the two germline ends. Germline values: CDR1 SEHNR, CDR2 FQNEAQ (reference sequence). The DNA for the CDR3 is TGTGCCAGCAGCCCTCTCATTTGGGCCTGGGATACGCAGTATTTT. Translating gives CASSPLIWAWDTQYF. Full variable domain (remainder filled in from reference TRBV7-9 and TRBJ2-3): DTGVSQNPRHKITKRGQNVTFRCDPISEHNRLYWYRQTLGQGPEFLTYFQNEAQLEKSRLLSDRFSAERPKGSFSTLEIQRTEQGDSAMYLCASSPLIWAWDTQYFGPGTRLTVL.

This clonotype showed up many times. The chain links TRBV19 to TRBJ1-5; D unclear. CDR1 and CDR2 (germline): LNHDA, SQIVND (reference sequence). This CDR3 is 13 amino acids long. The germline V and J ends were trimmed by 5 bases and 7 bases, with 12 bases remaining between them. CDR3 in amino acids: CASSAGVDQPQHF. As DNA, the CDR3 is TGTGCCAGTAGTGCCGGGGTGGACCAGCCCCAGCATTTT.

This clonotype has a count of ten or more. The CDR3 protein is CASNRGRSKGNEQFF. The DNA of the CDR3 is TGTGCCAGCAACCGAGGGCGGTCAAAGGGGAATGAGCAGTTCTTC. The chain carries TRBV6-1 and TRBJ2-1; D may match TRBD1 or TRBD2 (5 bases each). The CDR3 covers 15 residues. The germline V and J ends were trimmed by 7 bases and 7 bases, with 20 bases remaining between them. Germline CDR1 and CDR2: MNHNS and SASEGT.

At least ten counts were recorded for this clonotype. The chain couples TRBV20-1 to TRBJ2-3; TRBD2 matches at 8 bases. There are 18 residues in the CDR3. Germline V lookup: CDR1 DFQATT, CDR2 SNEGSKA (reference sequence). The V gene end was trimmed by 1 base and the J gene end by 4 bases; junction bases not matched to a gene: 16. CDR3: CSARGELSAGAHPDTQYF. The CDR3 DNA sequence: TGCAGTGCTAGAGGAGAACTCTCAGCGGGAGCGCATCCAGATACGCAGTATTTT.

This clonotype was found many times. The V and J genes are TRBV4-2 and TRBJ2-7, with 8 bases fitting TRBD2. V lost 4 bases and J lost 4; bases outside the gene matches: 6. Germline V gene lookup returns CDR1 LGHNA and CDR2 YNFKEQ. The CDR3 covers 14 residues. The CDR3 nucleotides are TGTGCCAGCAGCCCGTACGGGGGGGCTTACGAGCAGTACTTC. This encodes CASSPYGGAYEQYF.

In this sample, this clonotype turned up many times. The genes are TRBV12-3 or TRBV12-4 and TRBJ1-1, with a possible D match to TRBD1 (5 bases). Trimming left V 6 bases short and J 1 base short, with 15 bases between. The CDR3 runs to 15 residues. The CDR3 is CASSLQVGGNTEAFF. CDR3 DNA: TGTGCCAGCAGCCTACAGGTGGGGGGGAACACTGAAGCTTTCTTT.

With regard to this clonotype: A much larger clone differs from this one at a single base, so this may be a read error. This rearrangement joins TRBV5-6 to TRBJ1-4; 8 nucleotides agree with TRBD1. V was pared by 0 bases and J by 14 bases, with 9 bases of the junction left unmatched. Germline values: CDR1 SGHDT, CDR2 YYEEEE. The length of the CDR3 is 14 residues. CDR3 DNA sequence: TGTGCCAGCAGCTTGGCCGGACAGGGAGGAAACCTGTTTTTT. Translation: CASSLAGQGGNLFF. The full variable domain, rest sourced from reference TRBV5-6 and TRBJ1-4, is DAGVTQSPTHLIKTRGQQVTLRCSPKSGHDTVSWYQQALGQGPQFIFQYYEEEERQRGNFPDRFSGHQFPNYSSELNVNALLLGDSALYLCASSLAGQGGNLFFGSGTQLSVL.

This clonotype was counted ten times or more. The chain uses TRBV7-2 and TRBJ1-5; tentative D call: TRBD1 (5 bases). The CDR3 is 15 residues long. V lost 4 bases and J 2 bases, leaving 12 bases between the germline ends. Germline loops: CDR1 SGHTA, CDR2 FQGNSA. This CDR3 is CASSSGGGGNQPQHF. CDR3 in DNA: TGTGCCAGCAGCTCTGGGGGGGGAGGCAATCAGCCCCAGCATTTT.

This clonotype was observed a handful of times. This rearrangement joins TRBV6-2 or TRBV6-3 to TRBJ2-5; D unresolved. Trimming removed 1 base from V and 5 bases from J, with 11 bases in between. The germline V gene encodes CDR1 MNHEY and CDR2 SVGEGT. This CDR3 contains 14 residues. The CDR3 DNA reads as TGTGCCAGCAGTTACTGGGCCGGACGCGAGACCCAGTACTTC. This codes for CASSYWAGRETQYF.

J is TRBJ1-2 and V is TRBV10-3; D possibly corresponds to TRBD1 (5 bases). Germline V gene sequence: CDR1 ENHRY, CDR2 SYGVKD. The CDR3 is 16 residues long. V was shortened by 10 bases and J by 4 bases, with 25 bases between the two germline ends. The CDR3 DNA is TGTGCCAGCACCCTCGACCGGGACGGTAAACTCTATGGCTACACCTTC. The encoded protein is CASTLDRDGKLYGYTF.

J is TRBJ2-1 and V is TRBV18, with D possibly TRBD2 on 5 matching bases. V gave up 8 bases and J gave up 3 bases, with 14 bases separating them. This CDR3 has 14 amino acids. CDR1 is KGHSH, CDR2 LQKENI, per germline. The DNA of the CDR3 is TGTGCCAGCGGCCGGGATCCCAGCTACAATGAGCAGTTCTTC. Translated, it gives CASGRDPSYNEQFF.

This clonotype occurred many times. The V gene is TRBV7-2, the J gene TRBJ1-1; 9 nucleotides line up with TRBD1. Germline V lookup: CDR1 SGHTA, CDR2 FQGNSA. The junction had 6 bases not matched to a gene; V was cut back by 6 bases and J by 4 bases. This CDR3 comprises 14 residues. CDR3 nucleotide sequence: TGTGCCAGCAGGGGGACAGGGAAGGCCACTGAAGCTTTCTTT. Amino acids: CASRGTGKATEAFF.

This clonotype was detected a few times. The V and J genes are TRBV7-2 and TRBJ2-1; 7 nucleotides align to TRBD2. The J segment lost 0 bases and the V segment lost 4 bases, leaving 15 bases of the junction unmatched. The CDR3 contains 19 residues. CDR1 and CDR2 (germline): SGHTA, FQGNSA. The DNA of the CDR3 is TGTGCCAGCAGCTACCAGCCGGGACTACCTAAAAGCTCCTACAATGAGCAGTTCTTC. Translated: CASSYQPGLPKSSYNEQFF.

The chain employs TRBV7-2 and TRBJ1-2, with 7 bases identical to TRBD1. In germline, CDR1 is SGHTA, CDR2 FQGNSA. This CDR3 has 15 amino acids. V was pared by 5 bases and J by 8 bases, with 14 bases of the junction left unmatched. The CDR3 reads CASSRQGYSAGGYTF. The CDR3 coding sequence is TGTGCCAGCAGCCGACAGGGTTATTCAGCGGGCGGCTACACCTTC.